This T cell receptor (beta chain) was observed in a study of blood T cell repertoires in COVID-19. Those who participated ranged in age from 18 to 89 years and resided in about two dozen US areas. Trimming cost V 0 bases and J 4 bases, with 19 bases left between them. CDR1 and CDR2 (germline): MDHEN, SYDVKM. CDR3 length: 19 amino acids. Clones were sequenced by immunoSEQ multiplex PCR, and TCRdb holds only the in-frame ones, with some missing. Of around 200,000 clones detected, 80% appear once; the ten largest clones hold around 7.4%. The TCR originated in a woman between 35 and 50 years old with acute COVID-19. Source material: PBMCs or T cells enriched from blood (not recorded which). The rearrangement uses TRBV28 and TRBJ1-6; possible D gene TRBD1, 5 bases. CDR3 DNA: TGTGCCAGCAGTTTATGGGGGACTCCGCCGAAGTCATATAATTCACCCCTCCACTTT. Protein: CASSLWGTPPKSYNSPLHF.